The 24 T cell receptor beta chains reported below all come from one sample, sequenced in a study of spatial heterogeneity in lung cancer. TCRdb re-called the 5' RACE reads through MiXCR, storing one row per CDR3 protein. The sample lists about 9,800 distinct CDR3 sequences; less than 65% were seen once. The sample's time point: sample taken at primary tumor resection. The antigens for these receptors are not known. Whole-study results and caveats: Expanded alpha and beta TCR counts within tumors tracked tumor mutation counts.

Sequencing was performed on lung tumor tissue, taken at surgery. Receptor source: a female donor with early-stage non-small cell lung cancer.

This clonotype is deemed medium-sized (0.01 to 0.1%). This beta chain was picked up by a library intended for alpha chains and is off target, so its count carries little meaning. CDR3 sequence: CAIGENGGPNQPQHF. The CDR3 DNA reads as TGTGCCATCGGGGAAAACGGTGGACCAAATCAGCCCCAGCATTTT. The chain recombines TRBV10-3 with TRBJ1-5; D is uncertain. Per germline, CDR1 ENHRY and CDR2 SYGVKD. This CDR3 has 15 residues. Trimming removed 8 bases from V and 4 bases from J, with 18 bases in between.

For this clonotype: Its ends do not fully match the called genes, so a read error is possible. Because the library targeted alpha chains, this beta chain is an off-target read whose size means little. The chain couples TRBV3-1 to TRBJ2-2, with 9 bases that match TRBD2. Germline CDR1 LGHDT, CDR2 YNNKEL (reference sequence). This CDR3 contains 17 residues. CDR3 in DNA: TGTGCCAGCAACCAAGGGGCTAGCGGGGTGAACACCGGGGAGCTGTTTTTT. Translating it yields CASNQGASGVNTGELFF.

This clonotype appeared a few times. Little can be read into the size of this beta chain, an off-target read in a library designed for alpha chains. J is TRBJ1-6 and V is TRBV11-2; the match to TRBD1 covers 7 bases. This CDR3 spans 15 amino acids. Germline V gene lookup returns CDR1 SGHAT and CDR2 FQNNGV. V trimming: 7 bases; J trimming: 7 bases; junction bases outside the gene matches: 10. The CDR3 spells CASNQDRFRNSPLHF. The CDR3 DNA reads TGTGCCAGCAACCAGGACAGGTTCAGAAATTCACCCCTCCACTTT.

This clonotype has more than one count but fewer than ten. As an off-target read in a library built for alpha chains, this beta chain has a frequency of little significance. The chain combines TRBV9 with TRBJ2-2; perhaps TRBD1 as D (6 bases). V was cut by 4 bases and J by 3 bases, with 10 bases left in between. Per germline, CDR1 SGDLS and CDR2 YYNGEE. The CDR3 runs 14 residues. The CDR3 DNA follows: TGTGCCAGCAGCTTCCGACAGGACACCGGGGAGCTGTTTTTT. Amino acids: CASSFRQDTGELFF.

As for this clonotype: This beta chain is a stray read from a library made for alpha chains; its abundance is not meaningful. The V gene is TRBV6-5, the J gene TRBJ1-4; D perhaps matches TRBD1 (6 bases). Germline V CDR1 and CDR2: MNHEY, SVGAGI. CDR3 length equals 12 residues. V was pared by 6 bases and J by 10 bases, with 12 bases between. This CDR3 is CASSRGGGKLFF. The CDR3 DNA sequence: TGTGCCAGCAGCCGAGGGGGAGGAAAACTGTTTTTT.

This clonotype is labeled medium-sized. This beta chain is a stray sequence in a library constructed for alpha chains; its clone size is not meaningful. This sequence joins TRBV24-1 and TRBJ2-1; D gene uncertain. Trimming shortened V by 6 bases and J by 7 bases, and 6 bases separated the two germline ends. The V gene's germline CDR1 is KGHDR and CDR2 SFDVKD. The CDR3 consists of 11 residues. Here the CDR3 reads CATSSPNEQFF. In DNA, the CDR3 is TGTGCCACCAGTTCACCAAATGAGCAGTTCTTC.

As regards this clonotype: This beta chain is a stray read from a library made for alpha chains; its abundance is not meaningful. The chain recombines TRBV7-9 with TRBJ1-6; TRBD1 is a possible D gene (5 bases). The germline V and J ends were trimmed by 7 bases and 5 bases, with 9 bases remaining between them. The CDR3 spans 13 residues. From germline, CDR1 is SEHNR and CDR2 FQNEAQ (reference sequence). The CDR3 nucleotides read TGTGCCAGCAACACGGGACATAATTCACCCCTCCACTTT. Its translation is CASNTGHNSPLHF.

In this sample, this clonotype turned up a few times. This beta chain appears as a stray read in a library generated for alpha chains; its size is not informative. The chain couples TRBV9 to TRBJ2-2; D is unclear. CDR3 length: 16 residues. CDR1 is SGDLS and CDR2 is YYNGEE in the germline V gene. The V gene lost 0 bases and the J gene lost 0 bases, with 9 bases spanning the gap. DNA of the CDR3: TGTGCCAGCAGCGTAGGCCTGCTATCGAACACCGGGGAGCTGTTTTTT. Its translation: CASSVGLLSNTGELFF.

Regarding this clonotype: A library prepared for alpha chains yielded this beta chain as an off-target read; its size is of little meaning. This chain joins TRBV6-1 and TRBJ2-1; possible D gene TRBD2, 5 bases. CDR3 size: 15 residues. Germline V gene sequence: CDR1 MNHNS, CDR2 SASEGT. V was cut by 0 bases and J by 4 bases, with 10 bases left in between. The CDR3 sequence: CASSEASRGYNEQFF. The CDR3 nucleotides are TGTGCCAGCAGTGAAGCGAGTCGGGGTTACAATGAGCAGTTCTTC.

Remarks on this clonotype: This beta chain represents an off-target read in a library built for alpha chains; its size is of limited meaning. This CDR3 reads CASSAARGAEGYTF. The CDR3 DNA follows: TGTGCCAGCAGTGCAGCAAGGGGGGCGGAAGGCTACACCTTC. The chain recombines TRBV6-5 with TRBJ1-2; D perhaps matches TRBD1 (6 bases). The CDR3 sequence is 14 residues long. V was cut by 5 bases and J by 8 bases, with 18 bases left in between. CDR1 is MNHEY and CDR2 is SVGAGI in the germline V gene.

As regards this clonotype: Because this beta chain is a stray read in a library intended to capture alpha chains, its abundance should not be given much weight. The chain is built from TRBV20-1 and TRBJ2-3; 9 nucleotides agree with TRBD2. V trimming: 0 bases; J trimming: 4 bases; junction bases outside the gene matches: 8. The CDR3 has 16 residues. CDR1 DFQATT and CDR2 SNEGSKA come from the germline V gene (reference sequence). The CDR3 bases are TGCAGTGCTAGAGATGTGACTAGCGGACGGGCAGATACGCAGTATTTT. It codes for CSARDVTSGRADTQYF.

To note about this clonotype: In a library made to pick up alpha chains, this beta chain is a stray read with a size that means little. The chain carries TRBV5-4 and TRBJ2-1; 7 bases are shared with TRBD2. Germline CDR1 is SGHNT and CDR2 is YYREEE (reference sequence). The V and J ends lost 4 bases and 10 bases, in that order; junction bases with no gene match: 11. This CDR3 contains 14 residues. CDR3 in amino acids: CASSRRVGEGEQFF. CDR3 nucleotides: TGTGCCAGCAGCCGGCGGGTCGGGGAGGGCGAGCAGTTCTTC.

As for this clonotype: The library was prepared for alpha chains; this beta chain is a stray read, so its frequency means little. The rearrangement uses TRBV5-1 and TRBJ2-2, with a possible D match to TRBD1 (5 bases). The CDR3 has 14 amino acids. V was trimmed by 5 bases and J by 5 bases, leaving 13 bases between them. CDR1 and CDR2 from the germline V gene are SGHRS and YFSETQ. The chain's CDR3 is CASSSGARTGELFF. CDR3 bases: TGCGCCAGCAGTAGTGGGGCGCGGACCGGGGAGCTGTTTTTT.

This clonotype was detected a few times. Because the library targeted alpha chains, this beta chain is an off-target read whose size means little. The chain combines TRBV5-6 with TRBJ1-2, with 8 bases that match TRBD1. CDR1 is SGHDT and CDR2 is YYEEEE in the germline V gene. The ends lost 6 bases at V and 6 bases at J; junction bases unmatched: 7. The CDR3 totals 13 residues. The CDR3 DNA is TGTGCCAGCACCAAGACAGGGGAACATGGCTACACCTTC. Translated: CASTKTGEHGYTF.

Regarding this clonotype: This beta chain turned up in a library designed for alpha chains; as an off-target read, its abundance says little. CDR3 in amino acids: CAWSVGQGVLETQYF. The CDR3 nucleotides read TGTGCCTGGAGTGTCGGACAGGGGGTACTGGAGACCCAGTACTTC. The chain has TRBV30 and TRBJ2-5; 10 nucleotides line up with TRBD1. J was trimmed by 5 bases and V by 0 bases; bases with no gene match: 6. This CDR3 has 15 amino acids. Per germline, CDR1 GTSNPN and CDR2 SVGIG (reference sequence).

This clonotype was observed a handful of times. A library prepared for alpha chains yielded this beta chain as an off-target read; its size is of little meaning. In DNA form, the CDR3 reads TGTGCCTGGAGTGTACGGTCCCAAGGGGCCCAGTACTTC. It codes for CAWSVRSQGAQYF. The gene calls are TRBV30 and TRBJ2-5; maybe TRBD1 (5 bases). Germline CDR1 GTSNPN, CDR2 SVGIG (reference sequence). Between the trimmed V and J ends, which lost 0 bases and 9 bases, there was a span of 14 bases. The CDR3 loop spans 13 amino acids.

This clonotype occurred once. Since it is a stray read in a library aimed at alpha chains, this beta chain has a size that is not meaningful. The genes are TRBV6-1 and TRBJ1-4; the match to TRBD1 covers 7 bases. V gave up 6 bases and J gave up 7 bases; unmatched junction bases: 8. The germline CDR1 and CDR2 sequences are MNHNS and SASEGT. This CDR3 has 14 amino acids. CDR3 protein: CASSYRGGGEKLFF. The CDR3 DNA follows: TGTGCCAGCAGCTACAGGGGAGGAGGTGAAAAACTGTTTTTT.

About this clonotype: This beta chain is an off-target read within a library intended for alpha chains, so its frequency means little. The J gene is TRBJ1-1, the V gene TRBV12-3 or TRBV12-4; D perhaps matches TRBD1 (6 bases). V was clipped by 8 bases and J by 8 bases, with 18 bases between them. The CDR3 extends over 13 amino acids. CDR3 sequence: CASHLQGSSEAFF. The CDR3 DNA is TGTGCCAGCCACCTACAGGGTTCCTCCGAAGCTTTCTTT.

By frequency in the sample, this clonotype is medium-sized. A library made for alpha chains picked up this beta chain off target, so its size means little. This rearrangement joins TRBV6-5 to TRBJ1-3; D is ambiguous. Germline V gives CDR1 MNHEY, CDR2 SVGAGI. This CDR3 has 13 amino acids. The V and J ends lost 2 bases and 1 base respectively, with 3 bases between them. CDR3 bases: TGTGCCAGCAGTTACGGGTCTGGAAACACCATATATTTT. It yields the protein CASSYGSGNTIYF.

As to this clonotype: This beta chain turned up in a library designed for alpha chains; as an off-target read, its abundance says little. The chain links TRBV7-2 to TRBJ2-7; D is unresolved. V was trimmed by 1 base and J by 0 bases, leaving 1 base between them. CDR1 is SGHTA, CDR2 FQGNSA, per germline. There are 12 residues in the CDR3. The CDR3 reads CASSLVSYEQYF. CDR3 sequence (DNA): TGTGCCAGCAGCTTAGTCTCCTACGAGCAGTACTTC.

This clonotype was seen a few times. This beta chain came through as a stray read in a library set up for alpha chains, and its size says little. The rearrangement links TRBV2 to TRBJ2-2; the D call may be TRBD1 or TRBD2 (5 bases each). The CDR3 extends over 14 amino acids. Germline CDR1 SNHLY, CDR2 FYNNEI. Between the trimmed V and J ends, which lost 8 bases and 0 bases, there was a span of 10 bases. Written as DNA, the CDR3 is TGTGCCAGCCAGGGACCACCGAACACCGGGGAGCTGTTTTTT. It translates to CASQGPPNTGELFF.

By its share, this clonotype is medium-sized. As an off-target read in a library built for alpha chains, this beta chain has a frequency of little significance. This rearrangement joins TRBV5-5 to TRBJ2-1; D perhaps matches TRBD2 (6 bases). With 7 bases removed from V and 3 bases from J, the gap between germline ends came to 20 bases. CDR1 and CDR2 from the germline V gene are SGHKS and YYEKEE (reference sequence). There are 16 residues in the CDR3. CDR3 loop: CASLREEPRFYNEQFF. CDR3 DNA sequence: TGTGCCAGCCTTAGGGAGGAACCCCGTTTCTACAATGAGCAGTTCTTC.

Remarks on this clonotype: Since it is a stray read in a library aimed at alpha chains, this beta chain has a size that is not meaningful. The CDR3 loop is CASRSTSGGGELFF. DNA of the CDR3: TGTGCCAGCAGGTCGACTAGCGGGGGCGGGGAGCTGTTTTTT. The chain carries TRBV27 and TRBJ2-2; TRBD2 matches 12 bases. This CDR3 region has 14 residues. Germline-derived CDR1 and CDR2 are MNHEY and SMNVEV (reference sequence). Trimming cost V 6 bases and J 7 bases; bases outside gene matches: 3.

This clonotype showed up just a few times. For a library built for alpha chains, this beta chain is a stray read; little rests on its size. CDR3 loop: CASSSLLRGGREQFF. The CDR3, as DNA: TGTGCCAGCAGCTCGCTTTTAAGGGGGGGCCGGGAGCAGTTCTTC. The V call is TRBV11-2, the J call TRBJ2-1; the D gene is possibly TRBD2 (7 bases). Germline V gene data show CDR1 as SGHAT and CDR2 as FQNNGV. The CDR3 extends over 15 amino acids. The ends were cut back, 4 bases at V and 10 bases at J, with 20 bases in the middle.